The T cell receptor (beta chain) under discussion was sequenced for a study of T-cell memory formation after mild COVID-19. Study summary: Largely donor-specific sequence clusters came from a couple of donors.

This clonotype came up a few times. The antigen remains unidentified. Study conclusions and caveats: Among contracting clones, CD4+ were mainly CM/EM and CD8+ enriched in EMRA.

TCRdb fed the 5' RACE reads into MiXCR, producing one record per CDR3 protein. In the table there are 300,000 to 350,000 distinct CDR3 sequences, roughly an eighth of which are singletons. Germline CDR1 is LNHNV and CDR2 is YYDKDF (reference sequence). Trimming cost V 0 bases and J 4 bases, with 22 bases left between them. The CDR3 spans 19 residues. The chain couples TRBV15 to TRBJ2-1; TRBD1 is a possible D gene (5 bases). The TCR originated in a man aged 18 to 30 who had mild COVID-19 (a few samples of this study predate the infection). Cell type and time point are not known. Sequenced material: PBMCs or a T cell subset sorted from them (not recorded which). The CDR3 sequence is CATSRDEATRGWGYNEQFF. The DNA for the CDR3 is TGTGCCACCAGCAGAGATGAAGCTACAAGGGGATGGGGATACAATGAGCAGTTCTTC.